This T cell receptor beta chain was obtained from a study of T cell responses to AZD1222 COVID-19 vaccine (dated by TCRdb to the early 2020s). For the wider study: AZD1222 recipients given second doses at about 4 weeks or at about 12 weeks were pooled, since spike-specific TCR depth and breadth were not found to differ between the two schedules. Trial participants were enrolled by age into subgroups of 18-55, 56-69 and 70-plus years, and about 150, 27 and 61 TCR-sequenced participants, respectively, were included in these subgroups. A total of approximately 240 trial participants underwent TCR sequencing, of whom about 200 had received two doses of AZD1222 and some 26 had received two doses of the MenACWY control vaccine. Study-wide findings and limitations: Nearly half of unique spike-specific TCRs reportedly recognized epitopes outside regions mutated in the B.1.351 and B.1.1.7 variants. Participants were mostly white British, with more females than males. The authors suggested clonal diversity may have been underestimated. Conclusions about previously exposed vaccinees are limited because only five or six AZD1222 recipients were SARS-CoV-2 seropositive at baseline. Vaccine-associated CD4 TCRs spanned the whole spike protein, with dominant responses in regions 160-218 and 743-854. In the small 56-69-year group, the increase in depth fell short of significance, most likely because of low power. Because no day 14 peak-response samples were available, repertoires were characterized only after the peak T cell response. Spike-specific TCR breadth and depth rose significantly after two AZD1222 doses compared with day 0 and with MenACWY recipients.

Via the germline V gene, CDR1 is SNHLY and CDR2 FYNNEI. The CDR3 has 14 amino acids, counting the end cysteine and phenylalanine. The CDR3 DNA has 42 bases and is translated from base 1. Trimmed from V: 6 bases; trimmed from J: 5 bases; junction bases lacking a gene match: 5. In light of the paper, this sample's time point label describes: baseline before first vaccination. Vaccinee samples were obtained from the UK trials COV001 and COV002, which included a single-blind randomized controlled phase 2/3 trial of AZD1222 (ChAdOx1 nCoV-19) in healthy adults. Trial participant PBMC samples were collected at day 0 and day 28 after the second dose for TCRbeta chain sequencing. The CDR3 regions of human TCRbeta chains were subjected to immunosequencing. Processing in the source paper ran as follows. TCRs in the repertoires were compared against a reference library of SARS-CoV-2-specific TCRs that had been generated with the MIRA antigen-specificity platform. Breadth was defined as the fraction of unique TCRs that were SARS-CoV-2-associated, and depth was defined as the fraction of total T cells that were SARS-CoV-2-associated. Using the MIRA data, each spike-specific TCR was mapped to the spike region that the TCR reacts to and placed in a CD4 or CD8 class. Log10-transformed breadth and depth values were compared by one-way ANOVA with Sidak's multiple comparisons tests. TCRdb mirrors the immuneACCESS table, restricted to in-frame sequences. Some clones are absent from its copies; in checked studies, under half trace to an unresolved V gene, and the reason for the others is unknown. For V, J and clone size, that table is used; D and trimming come from the DNA. The sample has some 140,000 clones on record, around nine tenths of them singletons. The leading ten clones occupy about 2% of the sample.

Regarding this clone: Which antigen it targets is not known. No much larger clone is present one base from it, and per-base qualities are unavailable.

The origin of this receptor is an adult in good health. The V and J segments used are TRBV2 and TRBJ1-4, with 8 junctional bases fitting TRBD1. The sample in question was peripheral blood, obtained on day 0 of AZD1222 vaccination. CDR3 sequence: CASSPGQGNEKLFF. The DNA sequence follows: TGTGCCAGCAGCCCCGGACAGGGAAATGAAAAACTGTTTTTT.